This T cell receptor beta chain was obtained from a study of cytomegalovirus exposure and HLA in healthy donors. TCRdb's table, derived via immunoSEQ multiplex PCR, lists solely in-frame clones and lacks some. The data hold 150,000 to 200,000 clones, with about 82% observed a single time. Germline CDR1 is SGHNT and CDR2 is YYREEE (reference sequence). Between the trimmed V and J ends, which lost 4 bases and 3 bases, there was a span of 16 bases. The CDR3 totals 15 residues. The TCR sequence derives from a woman younger than 35 in good health and CMV-seronegative. Input material: PBMCs. The rearrangement links TRBV5-4 to TRBJ1-2; D is possibly TRBD1 (6 bases). The CDR3 is CASSPPPGDHYGYTF. In DNA form, the CDR3 reads TGTGCCAGCAGCCCGCCTCCAGGGGACCACTATGGCTACACCTTC. The full variable domain, completed using reference TRBV5-4 and TRBJ1-2, is ETGVTQSPTHLIKTRGQQVTLRCSSQSGHNTVSWYQQALGQGPQFIFQYYREEENGRGNFPPRFSGLQFPNYSSELNVNALELDDSALYLCASSPPPGDHYGYTFGSGTRLTVV.